These 31 T cell receptor beta chains originate from one sample sequenced in a study of shared clonotypes between healthy human individuals. Sequencing used immunoSEQ multiplex PCR; TCRdb keeps in-frame clones, though not all of them. The sample holds roughly 890,000 clones, nearly 95% seen once. CD45RO-negative, CCR7-selected cells formed the naive CD8 fraction, which excluded terminally differentiated effector memory CD45RA+ cells. Input material: naive CD8+ T cells sorted from blood. These receptors came from a young man in good health.

The chain links TRBV7-9 to TRBJ1-2; D gene ambiguous. Trimming cost V 3 bases and J 1 base, with 12 bases left between them. Germline CDR1 reads SEHNR; CDR2 reads FQNEAQ (reference sequence). The CDR3 is 15 residues long. CDR3 nucleotide sequence: TGTGCCAGCAGCTTGAGCGGGGAGATTAACTATGGCTACACCTTC. Translation gives CASSLSGEINYGYTF.

The chain couples TRBV6-1 to TRBJ1-5; D not certain. This CDR3 region has 17 residues. The V gene's germline CDR1 is MNHNS and CDR2 SASEGT. V lost 0 bases to trimming and J lost 1 base, with 13 bases between them. The CDR3 sequence: CASSEALQLRSNQPQHF. The DNA of the CDR3 is TGTGCCAGCAGTGAAGCGCTTCAGCTAAGAAGCAATCAGCCCCAGCATTTT.

This chain's CDR3 is CSVDDPTPLGQFF. The CDR3 bases are TGCAGCGTTGATGATCCTACGCCTCTAGGGCAGTTCTTC. The rearrangement uses TRBV29-1 and TRBJ2-1; D unresolved. Trimming cost V 3 bases and J 12 bases, with 18 bases left between them. Per the germline V gene, CDR1 is SQVTM and CDR2 is ANQGSEA. The CDR3 runs to 13 residues.

This rearrangement joins TRBV7-8 to TRBJ2-1, with D perhaps matching TRBD2 (6 bases). The germline V gene encodes CDR1 SGHVS and CDR2 FQNEAQ. The CDR3 totals 15 residues. With 7 bases removed from V and 7 bases from J, the gap between germline ends came to 20 bases. CDR3 sequence reads: CASKEGLGTANEQFF. CDR3 sequence (DNA): TGTGCCAGCAAGGAGGGGCTAGGGACGGCAAATGAGCAGTTCTTC.

This clone was seen only once. This chain uses TRBV29-1 with TRBJ1-5; no clear D gene. The germline V gene has CDR1 SQVTM and CDR2 ANQGSEA. V was clipped by 2 bases and J by 2 bases, with 4 bases between them. This CDR3 contains 12 residues. In nucleotides, the CDR3 is TGCAGCGTTGAACGCGGCAATCAGCCCCAGCATTTT. Translated, it gives CSVERGNQPQHF.

The gene calls are TRBV7-2 and TRBJ2-7; 7 positions match TRBD2. The CDR3 consists of 14 residues. V gave up 3 bases and J gave up 7 bases; unmatched junction bases: 9. Germline loops: CDR1 SGHTA, CDR2 FQGNSA. The CDR3 DNA sequence: TGTGCCAGCAGCTTTGCGGCGGGAGTCTGGGAGCAGTACTTC. It yields the protein CASSFAAGVWEQYF.

The chain has TRBV2 and TRBJ2-6; 9 nucleotides match TRBD1. V shed 6 bases, J shed 0 bases, and the junction held 12 bases outside the gene matches. Germline lookup yields CDR1 SNHLY and CDR2 FYNNEI. This CDR3 has 19 residues. The CDR3 loop reads CASREKFGTGYSGANVLTF. The CDR3 DNA reads as TGTGCCAGCAGAGAGAAATTCGGGACAGGGTACTCTGGGGCCAACGTCCTGACTTTC.

CDR3 bases: TGTGCCAGTAGGCGCAGGGGTAGAAACGAGCAGTACTTC. This gives the protein CASRRRGRNEQYF. This chain uses TRBV19 with TRBJ2-7; possible D gene TRBD1, 6 bases. Trimming left V 6 bases short and J 5 bases short, with 14 bases between. Germline assignment: CDR1 LNHDA and CDR2 SQIVND (reference sequence). The CDR3 loop spans 13 amino acids.

This clone appeared a single time. The gene calls are TRBV5-6 and TRBJ2-3; 9 bases align to TRBD2. The V segment lost 4 bases and the J segment 1 base; nucleotides outside the gene matches: 7. Per germline, CDR1 SGHDT and CDR2 YYEEEE. The CDR3 extends over 16 amino acids. Here the CDR3 reads CASSLRLAVGTDTQYF. CDR3 bases: TGTGCCAGCAGCCTGCGACTAGCGGTAGGCACAGATACGCAGTATTTT.

The rearrangement links TRBV5-1 to TRBJ2-1; D is ambiguous. The CDR3 has 13 residues. V lost 8 bases and J lost 2, with 11 bases in between. Per germline, CDR1 SGHRS and CDR2 YFSETQ. CDR3 DNA sequence: TGCGCCAGTACATTGTCGCCCTACAATGAGCAGTTCTTC. Translation gives CASTLSPYNEQFF. Full variable domain (missing parts from reference TRBV5-1 and TRBJ2-1): KAGVTQTPRYLIKTRGQQVTLSCSPISGHRSVSWYQQTPGQGLQFLFEYFSETQRNKGNFPGRFSGRQFSNSRSEMNVSTLELGDSALYLCASTLSPYNEQFFGPGTRLTVL.

Notes on this clone: The sample contains more than one DNA sequence encoding this CDR3. This chain joins TRBV9 and TRBJ2-1; D might be TRBD1 (6 bases). The CDR3 spans 15 residues. In germline, CDR1 is SGDLS, CDR2 YYNGEE. Trimming removed 4 bases from V and 2 bases from J, with 13 bases in between. The DNA of the CDR3 is TGTGCCAGCAGCCCCCCCCCAGGGGCCTACAATGAGCAGTTCTTC. This encodes CASSPPPGAYNEQFF. Filled out from reference TRBV9 and TRBJ2-1, the complete variable domain reads DSGVTQTPKHLITATGQRVTLRCSPRSGDLSVYWYQQSLDQGLQFLIQYYNGEERAKGNILERFSAQQFPDLHSELNLSSLELGDSALYFCASSPPPGAYNEQFFGPGTRLTVL.

This clone was seen a single time. The J gene is TRBJ2-7, the V gene TRBV4-1; 7 bases line up with TRBD2. V gave up 2 bases and J gave up 3 bases; unmatched junction bases: 4. The germline V gene has CDR1 MGHRA and CDR2 YSYEKL. This CDR3 is built from 14 residues. CDR3 DNA: TGCGCCAGCAGCCAACTAGCGGTAGACTACGAGCAGTACTTC. This translates into CASSQLAVDYEQYF.

V gene TRBV30 combines with J gene TRBJ2-7; 10 bases fit TRBD1. V lost 4 bases and J lost 2; bases outside the gene matches: 11. The CDR3 covers 16 residues. The germline gives CDR1 GTSNPN, CDR2 SVGIG (reference sequence). CDR3: CAWTGRTGGRAYEQYF. DNA for the CDR3: TGTGCCTGGACGGGTCGGACAGGGGGGAGGGCCTACGAGCAGTACTTC.

V gene TRBV19 combines with J gene TRBJ2-7; D call uncertain. V was trimmed by 1 base and J by 0 bases, leaving 10 bases between them. Looked up from germline, CDR1 is LNHDA and CDR2 is SQIVND (reference sequence). The CDR3 is 15 amino acids. The CDR3 protein is CASSIVGIPSYEQYF. The CDR3, as DNA: TGTGCCAGTAGTATAGTAGGGATACCCTCCTACGAGCAGTACTTC.

This clone showed up many times. This chain links TRBV28 with TRBJ2-1; D call uncertain. Germline CDR1 reads MDHEN; CDR2 reads SYDVKM. V was pared by 4 bases and J by 5 bases, with 12 bases between. The CDR3 loop spans 14 amino acids. CDR3 DNA: TGTGCCAGCAGTTCCGACACCGGTGACAATGAGCAGTTCTTC. Translation: CASSSDTGDNEQFF.

The chain has TRBV25-1 and TRBJ1-2, with D maybe TRBD1 (5 bases). The V end was cut by 1 base, the J end by 3 bases, with 12 bases between. CDR1 and CDR2 (germline): MGHDK, SYGVNS. This CDR3 region has 15 residues. Written as DNA, the CDR3 is TGTGCCAGCAGTGAATCCCAGGCAGGGCACTATGGCTACACCTTC. It specifies CASSESQAGHYGYTF.

The chain's CDR3 is CASSSWTGPPGELFF. For the CDR3, the DNA is TGTGCCAGCAGCTCCTGGACAGGGCCTCCCGGGGAGCTGTTTTTT. The chain uses TRBV5-4 and TRBJ2-2; TRBD1 matches 8 bases. Germline-derived CDR1 and CDR2 are SGHNT and YYREEE (reference sequence). After removal of 3 bases from V and 6 bases from J, the junction contained 7 bases not matched to a gene. The CDR3 contains 15 residues.

The chain is built from TRBV7-8 and TRBJ2-5; 10 bases match TRBD1. Trimming took 1 base from V and 0 from J; bases not matched to a gene: 5. Germline values: CDR1 SGHVS, CDR2 FQNEAQ. The CDR3 runs 17 residues. CDR3 coding DNA: TGTGCCAGCAGCTTAGAGGGGGGACAGGGGTACCAAGAGACCCAGTACTTC. Encoded protein: CASSLEGGQGYQETQYF.

As to this clone: This CDR3 is also generated by other DNA sequences in the sample. The chain uses TRBV4-1 and TRBJ1-4; no clear D. Trimming removed 1 base from V and 7 bases from J, with 7 bases in between. The CDR3 runs 13 residues. Germline-derived CDR1 and CDR2 are MGHRA and YSYEKL. The CDR3 DNA sequence: TGCGCCAGCAGCCAAGTAGCGGGTGAAAAACTGTTTTTT. Amino acid sequence: CASSQVAGEKLFF.

CDR3 sequence (DNA): TGTGCCAGCAGCTTGGAGATTAGCGGGGAAATTCCCTACGAGCAGTACTTC. This codes for CASSLEISGEIPYEQYF. V gene TRBV5-5 combines with J gene TRBJ2-7, with TRBD2 matching over 8 bases. CDR3 length: 17 residues. With 0 bases clipped from V and 2 bases from J, the junction kept 10 bases outside the gene matches. Germline V gene lookup returns CDR1 SGHKS and CDR2 YYEKEE (reference sequence).

The rearrangement uses TRBV18 and TRBJ2-2, with 13 bases that match TRBD2. CDR1 and CDR2 (germline): KGHSH, LQKENI. The CDR3 spans 18 residues. With V trimmed by 3 bases and J by 7 bases, 11 bases remained unmatched. CDR3 in DNA: TGTGCCAGCTCACCGCGGACTAGCGGGAGAAATGGGATCGGGGAGCTGTTTTTT. Translated, it gives CASSPRTSGRNGIGELFF.

The chain links TRBV27 to TRBJ1-1; D ambiguous. The germline CDR1 and CDR2 sequences are MNHEY and SMNVEV (reference sequence). Trimming took 3 bases from V and 0 from J, leaving 11 bases between them. CDR3 length: 15 residues. The CDR3 region is CASSLASRMNTEAFF. In DNA, the CDR3 is TGTGCCAGCAGTTTGGCCTCGAGAATGAACACTGAAGCTTTCTTT.

The table lists this clone with a few counts. The chain uses TRBV6-5 and TRBJ2-1, with 7 nucleotides matching TRBD2. Trimming removed 5 bases from V and 15 bases from J; junction bases left unmatched: 7. This CDR3 is 11 amino acids long. Germline V gives CDR1 MNHEY, CDR2 SVGAGI. Here the CDR3 DNA reads TGTGCCAGCAGTACCGGGGAGGGCTGGTTCTTC. This encodes CASSTGEGWFF.

Regarding this clone: Other nucleotide sequences in the sample specify the same CDR3. The chain combines TRBV27 with TRBJ2-7; D assignment may be TRBD1 or TRBD2 (5 bases each). There are 13 residues in the CDR3. V was pared by 4 bases and J by 2 bases, with 9 bases between. Germline V gene sequence: CDR1 MNHEY, CDR2 SMNVEV (reference sequence). In nucleotides, the CDR3 is TGTGCCAGCAGTTCGAGGGGCCCCTACGAGCAGTACTTC. As protein: CASSSRGPYEQYF.

The chain uses TRBV10-2 and TRBJ2-7; the D gene is possibly TRBD1 (6 bases). Germline-derived CDR1 and CDR2 are WSHSY and SAAADI. This CDR3 contains 12 residues. V gave up 6 bases and J gave up 5 bases, with 11 bases separating them. The chain's CDR3 is CASRGQRNEQYF. The CDR3, as DNA: TGCGCCAGCAGGGGACAACGGAACGAGCAGTACTTC.

The V call is TRBV19, the J call TRBJ2-4; D ambiguous. Germline assignment: CDR1 LNHDA and CDR2 SQIVND (reference sequence). The CDR3 covers 15 residues. Deletions cut 0 bases from V and 9 bases from J, with 15 bases between. The CDR3 here is CASSIDDTDTGIQYF. In DNA, the CDR3 is TGTGCCAGTAGTATAGATGACACGGATACCGGCATTCAGTACTTC.

This clone was counted once. The chain couples TRBV27 to TRBJ2-7; tentatively, D is TRBD1 (6 bases). The V end lost 7 bases, the J end lost 5 bases, and 18 bases lay between the germline ends. CDR1 and CDR2 from the germline V gene are MNHEY and SMNVEV (reference sequence). The CDR3 runs to 14 residues. The CDR3 DNA sequence: TGTGCCAGCAACTTATTGGGGGCAATGGACGAGCAGTACTTC. Its translation: CASNLLGAMDEQYF.

This chain connects TRBV7-9 to TRBJ1-4, with D perhaps TRBD1 (5 bases). The germline V gene encodes CDR1 SEHNR and CDR2 FQNEAQ (reference sequence). The V and J ends lost 6 bases and 5 bases respectively, with 22 bases between them. The CDR3 has 17 residues. In DNA form, the CDR3 reads TGTGCCAGCAGTCAAAGGGACGCGGGACTCCTCAATGAAAAACTGTTTTTT. This gives the protein CASSQRDAGLLNEKLFF.

The chain joins TRBV4-2 to TRBJ2-7, with 7 bases identical to TRBD2. V trimming: 4 bases; J trimming: 5 bases; junction bases outside the gene matches: 8. CDR1 and CDR2 (germline): LGHNA, YNFKEQ. The CDR3 consists of 14 residues. CDR3 DNA: TGTGCCAGCAGCCCCCTGGGGGGGATTCACGAGCAGTACTTC. It encodes CASSPLGGIHEQYF.

The chain is built from TRBV5-1 and TRBJ1-1; 8 bases are shared with TRBD1. Germline values: CDR1 SGHRS, CDR2 YFSETQ. This CDR3 has 15 amino acids. Trimming at V came to 0 bases and at J to 1 base, leaving 2 bases not matched to a gene. The chain's CDR3 is CASSLVGQANTEAFF. As DNA, the CDR3 is TGCGCCAGCAGCTTGGTGGGACAGGCGAACACTGAAGCTTTCTTT.

Notes on this clone: The same CDR3 is also encoded by other DNA sequences in this sample. The chain employs TRBV11-2 and TRBJ2-2; D gene unclear. V was pared by 5 bases and J by 1 base, with 2 bases between. The CDR3 length is 12 residues. CDR1 and CDR2 (germline): SGHAT, FQNNGV. In DNA, the CDR3 is TGTGCCAGCAGCCGGAACACCGGGGAGCTGTTTTTT. Amino acids: CASSRNTGELFF.